These 11 T cell receptor beta chains originate from one sample sequenced in a study of T-cell reconstitution after alpha-beta-depleted transplantation in children (dated by TCRdb to about 2016). The library was made by PCR. Sequencing relied on an Illumina HiSeq 2500. Molecular barcoding was employed in the preparation of TCR libraries, with unique molecular identifiers being used to normalize TCRbeta repertoire quantification. TCRdb's own reprocessing of the public reads used fastp at Q25 and MiXCR and kept productive beta chains. Rows matching on CDR3 protein sequence are summarized as one entry with the most common DNA and genes. Present in this sample are 550,000 to 800,000 distinct CDR3 sequences, around 14% of which were seen just once. Approximately 0.8% of the sample comes from the top ten. The treatment or condition label corresponds to: allogeneic hematopoietic cell transplantation with graft depleted of TCRalphabeta T cells and CD19 B cells.

The sample in question was PBMCs, obtained before TCRalphabeta/CD19-depleted stem cell transplant. Receptors originate from a girl aged 2 to 10 with congenital amegakaryocytic thrombocytopenia, due to receive a stem cell transplant.

This clonotype was seen more than once but under ten times. The chain employs TRBV2 and TRBJ1-1; the match to TRBD1 covers 8 bases. Germline values: CDR1 SNHLY, CDR2 FYNNEI. CDR3 length equals 18 residues. V lost 1 base to trimming and J lost 6 bases; unmatched junction nucleotides: 16. DNA for the CDR3: TGTGCCAGCAGTGAAGGACGAGACAGGGGTCCTTCTGTCGCTGAAGCTTTCTTT. It yields the protein CASSEGRDRGPSVAEAFF.

This clonotype occurred many times. The J gene is TRBJ2-2, the V gene TRBV5-1; D remains ambiguous. CDR1 is SGHRS, CDR2 YFSETQ, per germline. The CDR3 spans 12 residues. The ends were cut back, 0 bases at V and 5 bases at J, with 2 bases in the middle. CDR3 sequence (DNA): TGCGCCAGCAGCTTGGAAACCGGGGAGCTGTTTTTT. Residues: CASSLETGELFF.

Many counts were recorded for this clonotype. The chain recombines TRBV29-1 with TRBJ1-3; no clear D gene. Trimming removed 4 bases at V and 0 bases at J, with 7 bases between. The CDR3 covers 13 residues. CDR1 and CDR2 from the germline V gene are SQVTM and ANQGSEA. The CDR3 loop is CSVVGSSGNTIYF. For the CDR3, the DNA is TGCAGCGTTGTAGGGAGCTCTGGAAACACCATATATTTT.

This clonotype was counted many times. This rearrangement joins TRBV20-1 to TRBJ2-2; a possible D gene is TRBD1 (5 bases). The germline CDR1 and CDR2 sequences are DFQATT and SNEGSKA (reference sequence). The CDR3 contains 14 residues. Between the trimmed V and J ends, which lost 1 base and 6 bases, there was a span of 12 bases. This CDR3 reads CSARGQGGSGELFF. CDR3 in DNA: TGCAGTGCTAGAGGGCAGGGTGGTTCCGGGGAGCTGTTTTTT.

This rearrangement joins TRBV20-1 to TRBJ2-3; 13 positions match TRBD2. CDR1 and CDR2 from the germline V gene are DFQATT and SNEGSKA (reference sequence). The CDR3 has 17 amino acids. Trimming cost V 4 bases and J 0 bases; bases outside gene matches: 7. The CDR3 nucleotides read TGCAGTGCTACCGGGACTAGCGGGATGTCTAGCACAGATACGCAGTATTTT. Protein sequence: CSATGTSGMSSTDTQYF.

This clonotype was observed at least ten times. J is TRBJ2-1 and V is TRBV5-1; D is possibly TRBD2 (6 bases). Trimming shortened V by 5 bases and J by 4 bases, and 16 bases separated the two germline ends. Germline V lookup: CDR1 SGHRS, CDR2 YFSETQ. There are 15 residues in the CDR3. The CDR3 here is CASSRTGGNYNEQFF. In DNA, the CDR3 is TGCGCCAGCAGTCGCACCGGAGGGAATTACAATGAGCAGTTCTTC.

This clonotype was seen a few times. The chain employs TRBV30 and TRBJ2-7; TRBD2 aligns across 8 bases. The V segment lost 8 bases and the J segment 6 bases; nucleotides outside the gene matches: 9. This CDR3 is built from 12 residues. CDR1 GTSNPN and CDR2 SVGIG come from the germline V gene (reference sequence). The CDR3 sequence is CAKSSGRGEQYF. CDR3 in DNA: TGTGCCAAGAGCAGCGGGAGAGGCGAGCAGTACTTC.

For this clonotype: A much larger clone differs from this one at a single base, so this may be a read error. The J gene is TRBJ2-1, the V gene TRBV5-1, with 8 bases aligning to TRBD2. Germline CDR1 reads SGHRS; CDR2 reads YFSETQ. The CDR3 covers 16 residues. The ends lost 0 bases at V and 0 bases at J; junction bases unmatched: 2. CDR3 region: CASSLEGTSSYNEQFF. CDR3 nucleotide sequence: TGCGCCAGCAGCTTGGAGGGGACTAGCTCCTACAATGAGCAGTTCTTC.

In this sample, this clonotype turned up a few times. The chain joins TRBV20-1 to TRBJ2-2; D tentatively fits TRBD1 or TRBD2 (5 bases each). CDR1 and CDR2 from the germline V gene are DFQATT and SNEGSKA (reference sequence). Trimming removed 0 bases from V and 4 bases from J, with 9 bases in between. The CDR3 is 14 amino acids. CDR3 amino acids: CSAREGESTGELFF. The CDR3 bases are TGCAGTGCTAGAGAAGGGGAGAGCACCGGGGAGCTGTTTTTT.

J is TRBJ1-5 and V is TRBV20-1, with D perhaps TRBD1 (5 bases). Germline CDR1 DFQATT, CDR2 SNEGSKA (reference sequence). V lost 1 base to trimming and J lost 0 bases, with 10 bases between them. The CDR3 runs 15 residues. The CDR3 spells CSARVSGLSNQPQHF. The CDR3 nucleotides read TGCAGTGCTAGAGTATCGGGGCTTAGCAATCAGCCCCAGCATTTT.

This clonotype was found a few times. V gene TRBV5-1 combines with J gene TRBJ2-3; D tentatively fits TRBD1 or TRBD2 (5 bases each). The CDR3 loop spans 16 amino acids. Germline V gene data show CDR1 as SGHRS and CDR2 as YFSETQ. The V end was cut by 5 bases, the J end by 6 bases, with 22 bases between. The CDR3 region has the DNA TGCGCCAGCAGTCTTTCTGGGGCCGGAGGTAGCGATACGCAGTATTTT. It translates to CASSLSGAGGSDTQYF.